This note documents a single T cell receptor (beta chain) sequence. The sample originates from a study of blood T cell repertoires in COVID-19. Background on the study: Sources were T cells, B-cell-depleted T cells, or PBMCs; the material itself was cDNA or gDNA.

Generated by immunoSEQ multiplex PCR, the TCRdb table keeps only in-frame clones and is missing some. The sample yields 95,000 to 100,000 clones, around 92% seen once. Sequenced: peripheral blood. The sequence came from a man aged 45 to 65 with active COVID-19.

CDR3 in amino acids: CASSSQGVETQYF. CDR3 nucleotide sequence: TGCGCCAGCAGCTCGCAGGGTGTAGAGACCCAGTACTTC. The rearrangement joins TRBV5-1 to TRBJ2-5; D possibly corresponds to TRBD1 (5 bases). CDR1 and CDR2 from the germline V gene are SGHRS and YFSETQ. The CDR3 totals 13 residues. Trimming took off 3 bases at V and 4 bases at J, with 10 bases between the two ends.